Following are 17 T cell receptor beta chains from one sample sequenced in a study of beta chain features in type 1 diabetes. Since all of the isolated RNA was reverse transcribed, expressed TCRB transcripts were what got sequenced. Here immunoSEQ multiplex PCR was the method, and the copy in TCRdb shows in-frame clones only, minus some. The sample lists fewer than 300,000 clones, over 20% occurring once. General study results and limits: Moderate but significant shortening of TCRB CDR3s was recorded in all four CD4+ subsets from Type 1 diabetes patients.

Their antigen targets remain unknown. The specimen sequenced was naive CD4+ T cells from blood. The receptors originated from a woman in her forties with type 1 diabetes.

There are a few counts of this clone. V is TRBV29-1 and J is TRBJ1-1; D is undetermined. CDR1 is SQVTM, CDR2 ANQGSEA, per germline. Trimming shortened V by 4 bases and J by 0 bases, and 9 bases separated the two germline ends. CDR3 length equals 13 residues. As DNA, the CDR3 is TGCAGCGTTGGCCAACAAATGAACACTGAAGCTTTCTTT. It yields the protein CSVGQQMNTEAFF.

This chain connects TRBV4-1 to TRBJ1-1, with D hard to call. The CDR3 is 17 amino acids. In germline, CDR1 is MGHRA, CDR2 YSYEKL. V lost 0 bases, J lost 1 base, and 15 bases lay in between. CDR3 sequence reads: CASSQEGGRSPNTEAFF. The CDR3 nucleotides read TGCGCCAGCAGCCAAGAAGGCGGCCGGAGCCCGAACACTGAAGCTTTCTTT.

This clone was seen only once. The chain has TRBV9 and TRBJ2-2; the D is unclear. This CDR3 is built from 14 residues. The V gene lost 4 bases and the J gene lost 3 bases, with 10 bases spanning the gap. Per germline, CDR1 SGDLS and CDR2 YYNGEE. As DNA, the CDR3 is TGTGCCAGCAGCCGTATGGCCGACACCGGGGAGCTGTTTTTT. Protein product: CASSRMADTGELFF.

The chain carries TRBV11-3 and TRBJ2-1; 9 nucleotides align to TRBD2. Germline trimming cut 0 bases from V and 7 bases from J; bases unmatched to any gene: 7. This CDR3 has 16 residues. Germline V gene lookup returns CDR1 SGHNT and CDR2 YENEEA. In DNA form, the CDR3 reads TGTGCCAGCAGCTTAGATGCGGGAGGGCCGGGTAATGAGCAGTTCTTC. This translates into CASSLDAGGPGNEQFF.

This clone was detected only a few times. J is TRBJ2-5 and V is TRBV19; 7 bases are shared with TRBD1. This CDR3 region has 17 residues. CDR1 is LNHDA, CDR2 SQIVND, per germline (reference sequence). The V segment lost 4 bases and the J segment 5 bases; nucleotides outside the gene matches: 16. CDR3 nucleotides: TGTGCCAGTAGTAACAGGGGACACCGCCAAAGTCTGGAGACCCAGTACTTC. Its translation: CASSNRGHRQSLETQYF.

V usage is TRBV7-2 and J usage is TRBJ2-5; D gene unclear. CDR3 length: 15 amino acids. The V gene's germline CDR1 is SGHTA and CDR2 FQGNSA. Trimming took 3 bases from V and 5 from J, leaving 16 bases between them. In DNA, the CDR3 is TGTGCCAGCAGCTTGGAACCGGCGGCGAGGGAGACCCAGTACTTC. This sequence encodes CASSLEPAARETQYF.

Only a few counts were recorded for this clone. J is TRBJ1-1 and V is TRBV20-1; no clear D gene. Trimming left V 1 base short and J 8 bases short, with 8 bases between. CDR1 DFQATT and CDR2 SNEGSKA come from the germline V gene (reference sequence). The length of the CDR3 is 11 residues. CDR3 region: CSARGAIEAFF. The CDR3 nucleotides read TGCAGTGCTAGAGGAGCGATAGAAGCTTTCTTT.

This chain uses TRBV4-2 with TRBJ2-1, with 14 bases identical to TRBD2. The V and J ends lost 4 bases and 1 base, in that order; junction bases with no gene match: 12. The germline CDR1 and CDR2 sequences are LGHNA and YNFKEQ. The CDR3 sequence is 20 residues long. Written as DNA, the CDR3 is TGTGCCAGCAGCCCTCGACTAGCGGGAGGGCCTTACCAGTCCTACAATGAGCAGTTCTTC. Its protein is CASSPRLAGGPYQSYNEQFF.

This clone was seen only a few times. The same CDR3 is also encoded by other DNA sequences in this sample. V is TRBV29-1 and J is TRBJ1-5, with TRBD1 as a possible D gene (5 bases). The V gene's germline CDR1 is SQVTM and CDR2 ANQGSEA. The CDR3 spans 12 residues. The V and J ends lost 6 bases and 2 bases respectively, with 8 bases between them. CDR3 protein: CSVLQGNQPQHF. In nucleotides, the CDR3 is TGCAGCGTCCTACAGGGCAATCAGCCCCAGCATTTT.

This CDR3 is CASSPRQGPAYEQYF. In DNA, the CDR3 is TGCGCCAGCAGCCCCCGACAGGGGCCGGCCTACGAGCAGTACTTC. The chain links TRBV4-3 to TRBJ2-7, with 8 nucleotides matching TRBD1. Unmatched junction bases numbered 7, after V lost 4 bases and J lost 2 bases. Germline-derived CDR1 and CDR2 are LGHNA and YSLEER. This CDR3 is built from 15 residues.

The chain links TRBV30 to TRBJ2-2, with a tentative D call TRBD2 (5 bases). V dropped 2 bases and J dropped 6 bases, with 10 bases sitting between them. Germline V gene data show CDR1 as GTSNPN and CDR2 as SVGIG (reference sequence). CDR3 length: 13 residues. The CDR3 sequence is CAWSRGTAGELFF. DNA of the CDR3: TGTGCCTGGAGTCGGGGAACAGCCGGGGAGCTGTTTTTT.

V is TRBV5-6 and J is TRBJ1-5; D remains unclear. The CDR3 has 12 residues. The V gene lost 5 bases and the J gene lost 4 bases, with 7 bases spanning the gap. Germline V gives CDR1 SGHDT, CDR2 YYEEEE. DNA of the CDR3: TGTGCCAGCAGTTCCGGTAATCAGCCCCAGCATTTT. Its protein product is CASSSGNQPQHF.

This chain joins TRBV28 and TRBJ2-6; unclear D gene. This CDR3 comprises 15 residues. Trimming took off 8 bases at V and 1 base at J, with 12 bases between the two ends. Germline V lookup: CDR1 MDHEN, CDR2 SYDVKM. The DNA of the CDR3 is TGTGCCAGCCGCCGAAGAGTTTCTGGGGCCAACGTCCTGACTTTC. Protein sequence: CASRRRVSGANVLTF.

The genes are TRBV2 and TRBJ2-7, with 10 bases aligning to TRBD1. CDR3 length: 14 residues. V was pared by 6 bases and J by 6 bases, with 8 bases of the junction left unmatched. Germline values: CDR1 SNHLY, CDR2 FYNNEI. The CDR3 is CASRGQGSPVEQYF. The DNA of the CDR3 is TGTGCCAGCAGGGGACAGGGGAGTCCCGTCGAGCAGTACTTC.

This chain uses TRBV28 with TRBJ2-5; no reliable D call. From germline, CDR1 is MDHEN and CDR2 SYDVKM. The length of the CDR3 is 14 residues. Trimming cost V 6 bases and J 5 bases, with 16 bases left between them. The CDR3 region is CASRSPGGWETQYF. The CDR3 nucleotides are TGTGCCAGCAGGTCGCCGGGTGGCTGGGAGACCCAGTACTTC. Full variable domain (rest looked up from reference TRBV28 and TRBJ2-5): DVKVTQSSRYLVKRTGEKVFLECVQDMDHENMFWYRQDPGLGLRLIYFSYDVKMKEKGDIPEGYSVSREKKERFSLILESASTNQTSMYLCASRSPGGWETQYFGPGTRLLVL.

The chain is built from TRBV5-4 and TRBJ2-5; possible D gene TRBD1, 6 bases. Germline V gene sequence: CDR1 SGHNT, CDR2 YYREEE (reference sequence). Trimming removed 4 bases from V and 1 base from J, with 11 bases in between. This CDR3 contains 14 residues. CDR3 sequence reads: CASSAGTTQETQYF. In DNA, the CDR3 is TGTGCCAGCAGCGCCGGGACAACCCAAGAGACCCAGTACTTC. Complete variable domain (other parts from reference TRBV5-4 and TRBJ2-5): ETGVTQSPTHLIKTRGQQVTLRCSSQSGHNTVSWYQQALGQGPQFIFQYYREEENGRGNFPPRFSGLQFPNYSSELNVNALELDDSALYLCASSAGTTQETQYFGPGTRLLVL.

The CDR3 spells CASSTTGNSNQPQHF. The CDR3 DNA reads as TGTGCCAGCTCAACGACGGGAAATAGCAATCAGCCCCAGCATTTT. This chain links TRBV18 with TRBJ1-5; the D is unclear. There are 15 residues in the CDR3. Trimming left V 5 bases short and J 0 bases short, with 11 bases between. Germline V CDR1 and CDR2: KGHSH, LQKENI.